The present T cell receptor beta chain was sequenced within a study of shared clonotypes between healthy human individuals. The naive CD8 fraction comprised CD45RO-negative cells positively selected for CCR7 and excluded terminally differentiated effector memory CD45RA+ cells. Trimming shortened V by 5 bases and J by 6 bases, and 10 bases separated the two germline ends. Germline V gene sequence: CDR1 MNHEY, CDR2 SMNVEV (reference sequence). The CDR3 loop spans 13 amino acids. TCRdb's table, derived via immunoSEQ multiplex PCR, lists solely in-frame clones and lacks some. The sample shows about 2.1 million clones, around 93% of them seen only once.

The rearrangement links TRBV27 to TRBJ1-4; D gene unclear. This receptor was identified in a young man in good health. Some clones in this sample may be carry-over from other donors' samples. The sample taken for sequencing was naive CD8+ T cells from PBMCs. The CDR3 sequence: CASSPRAHEKLFF. In DNA, the CDR3 is TGTGCCAGCAGTCCGCGAGCCCATGAAAAACTGTTTTTT.